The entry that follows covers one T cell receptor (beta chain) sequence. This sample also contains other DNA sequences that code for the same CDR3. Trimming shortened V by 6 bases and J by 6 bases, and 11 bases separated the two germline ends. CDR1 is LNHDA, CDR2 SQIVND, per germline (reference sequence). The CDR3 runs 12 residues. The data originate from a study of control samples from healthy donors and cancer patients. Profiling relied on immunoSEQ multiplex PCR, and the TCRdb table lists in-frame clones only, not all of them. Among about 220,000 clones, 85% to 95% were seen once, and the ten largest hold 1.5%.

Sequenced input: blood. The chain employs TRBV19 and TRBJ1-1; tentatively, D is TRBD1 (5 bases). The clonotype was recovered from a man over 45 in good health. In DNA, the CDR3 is TGTGCCAGTAGCCAGGGTTGGGCTGAAGCTTTCTTT. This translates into CASSQGWAEAFF.